This is a list of T cell receptor beta chains from one sample in a study of shared clonotypes between healthy human individuals. Sequenced by immunoSEQ multiplex PCR; TCRdb stores in-frame clones only, minus some. The sample includes some 1.1 million clones, 70% to 80% of them seen just once. Sequenced: memory CD4+ T cells from PBMCs. The receptors originated from a man between 18 and 29 years old in good health. Some clones in this sample may be carry-over from other donors' samples. The CDR3 runs from the conserved cysteine through the conserved F or W. D genes are given only for firm matches. Clone size is not always given. Where it is, it says once, few, many or a class for expanded clones.

>TRBV28|TRBJ1-2|-|TRBD1
TGTGCCAGCAGTTCAAGGACAGGGGGTTGGTTTGGCTACACCTTC
CASSSRTGGWFGYTF
>TRBV19|TRBJ1-4|-|-
TGTGCCAGTAGTTCGTCAGCAAATGAAAAACTGTTTTTT
CASSSSANEKLFF
>TRBV6-5|TRBJ1-2|-|-
TGTGCCAGCAACCCTCTCGACAGGAACTATGGCTACACCTTC
CASNPLDRNYGYTF
>TRBV7-9|TRBJ1-3|once|-
TGTGCCAGCAGCTTAGCAGCTGGAGGGTCGAGAAACACCATATATTTT
CASSLAAGGSRNTIYF
>TRBV12-2|TRBJ2-1|many|-
TGTGCAAGTCGCTTAGAAGCAGGGGGCTTTAGGAATGAGCAGTTCTTC
CASRLEAGGFRNEQFF
>TRBV7-9|TRBJ2-1|-|TRBD2
TGTGCCAGCAGCTTACAAGCGGGAGGAACCTACAATGAGCAGTTCTTC
CASSLQAGGTYNEQFF
>TRBV19|TRBJ1-2|-|-
TGTGCCAGTAGTATCTCGGGGGTCGACTATGGCTACACCTTC
CASSISGVDYGYTF
>TRBV19|TRBJ2-7|-|-
TGTGCCGTGGGGGAGCAGTACTTC
CAVGEQYF
>TRBV5-1|TRBJ2-1|-|TRBD2
TGCGCCAGCAGCCCCGACCCGGGGGGTAAGAATGAGCAGTTCTTC
CASSPDPGGKNEQFF
>TRBV18|TRBJ2-1|-|TRBD2
TGTGCCAGCTCACCAAGGAGCGGGAACGATGAGCAGTTCTTC
CASSPRSGNDEQFF
>TRBV12-2|TRBJ1-1|-|-
TGTGCAAGTCGCTTAACGGGACAGGGGTTGATGAACACTGAAGCTTTCTTT
CASRLTGQGLMNTEAFF
>TRBV2|TRBJ2-7|-|-
TGTGCCAGCACTGGCTCCGGGACCCTGCCCACCGAGCAGTACTTC
CASTGSGTLPTEQYF
>TRBV2|TRBJ2-5|-|TRBD2
TGTGCCAGCAGGGCGGGGGGGGAGACCCAGTACTTC
CASRAGGETQYF
>TRBV20-1|TRBJ2-7|-|-
TGCAGTGCTAGTCCTGGACGGGAGCAGTACTTC
CSASPGREQYF
>TRBV27|TRBJ1-2|-|-
TGTGCCAGCAGTTTATGGTCCGACAGCCCCTCTGGCTACACCTTC
CASSLWSDSPSGYTF
>TRBV7-2|TRBJ2-5|once|TRBD1
TGTGCCAGCAGCTACAGACAGGGGGGGGAAGAGACCCAGTACTTC
CASSYRQGGEETQYF
>TRBV7-9|TRBJ1-1|-|-
TGTGCCAGCAGCTTAGGCCAGAACACTGAAGCTTTCTTT
CASSLGQNTEAFF
>TRBV28|TRBJ1-2|few|-
TGTGCCAGCAGTTTTCTCCAAGAGGGGTTCGGTGGGCAGGGCTATGGCTACACCTTC
CASSFLQEGFGGQGYGYTF
>TRBV6-1|TRBJ2-3|-|TRBD2
TGTGCCAGCAGTGGCGGCGGGAGGGCAATGCATACGCAGTATTTT
CASSGGGRAMHTQYF
>TRBV28|TRBJ2-1|once|TRBD1
TGTGCCAGCAGGGGACAGGGTAGGAATGAGCAGTTCTTC
CASRGQGRNEQFF
>TRBV5-8|TRBJ1-2|-|-
TGTGCCAGCAGTCTCAGGCGGAGTTCAAGGGGCTACACCTTC
CASSLRRSSRGYTF
>TRBV2|TRBJ2-3|once|-
TGTGCCTGCTTGAGGAGTAGCACAGATACGCAGTATTTT
CACLRSSTDTQYF
>TRBV5-1|TRBJ1-2|-|-
TGCGCCAGCAGCCCCCAACTCGGTGAAGGTGGCTACACCTTC
CASSPQLGEGGYTF
>TRBV11-2|TRBJ1-1|-|-
TGTGCCAGCAGCTTAACGAGTGGGAACACTGAAGCTTTCTTT
CASSLTSGNTEAFF
>TRBV7-6|TRBJ2-1|-|-
TGTGCCAGCAGCTTAAGCGTCTACAATGAGCAGTTCTTC
CASSLSVYNEQFF
>TRBV10-3|TRBJ2-3|-|-
TGTGCCATCAGTGAGTTCCAACAGAGCACAGATACGCAGTATTTT
CAISEFQQSTDTQYF
>TRBV28|TRBJ2-5|-|-
TGTGCCAGCAGAATAGGGGGGGCAGGAGGAGAGACCCAGTACTTC
CASRIGGAGGETQYF
>TRBV19|TRBJ1-5|-|TRBD1
TGTGCCAGTAGTCGGACAGGGGGTAAAAGAAGCAATCAGCCCCAGCATTTT
CASSRTGGKRSNQPQHF
>TRBV28|TRBJ2-7|-|-
TGTGCCACCGGGATTCCCAGGGGGCAGTACTTC
CATGIPRGQYF
>TRBV7-2|TRBJ1-1|many|-
TGTGCCAGCAGCTTAAACCCTCCCGGGGCCGAAGCTTTCTTT
CASSLNPPGAEAFF
>TRBV7-9|TRBJ1-1|-|-
TGTGCCAGCAGCCTGAACAGGGTTGGAAACACTGAAGCTTTCTTT
CASSLNRVGNTEAFF
>TRBV11-2|TRBJ1-6|-|-
TGTGCCAGCAGCTTAGTTCAGTTACAGAATTCACCCCTCCACTTT
CASSLVQLQNSPLHF
>TRBV28|TRBJ2-7|-|-
TGTGCCAGCAGTTTATTGGGCAGGGCGTACGAGCAGTACTTC
CASSLLGRAYEQYF
>TRBV7-3|TRBJ1-1|-|-
TGTGCCAGCAGCTCCTCATCCGACACTGAAGCTTTCTTT
CASSSSSDTEAFF
>TRBV11-2|TRBJ2-7|-|-
TGTGCCAGCAGCTTAGTTCAGGGCTATGGCGAGCAGTACTTC
CASSLVQGYGEQYF
>TRBV6-1|TRBJ2-1|-|TRBD2
TGTGCCAGCAGTGAATTCGGGACTAGCGGGAGTAATGAGCAGTTCTTC
CASSEFGTSGSNEQFF
>TRBV7-2|TRBJ2-3|few|-
TGTGCCAGCAGCTTAGTGGGGGTCGCCAGCTTAGATACGCAGTATTTT
CASSLVGVASLDTQYF
>TRBV7-9|TRBJ2-5|-|TRBD2
TGTGCCAGCAGCTGGAGACTAGCGGGAGAGACCCAGTACTTC
CASSWRLAGETQYF
>TRBV6-1|TRBJ2-7|-|TRBD2
TGTGCCAGCCATAGCGGGAGGGCCCCCTACGAGCAGTACTTC
CASHSGRAPYEQYF
>TRBV4-2|TRBJ2-3|-|TRBD2
TGTGCCAGCAGCCAGGAGACTAGCGGAGATACGCAGTATTTT
CASSQETSGDTQYF
>TRBV6-6|TRBJ1-3|-|-
TGTGCCAGCAGTTCCCTCGGGCTCTCTGGAAACACCATATATTTT
CASSSLGLSGNTIYF